This is a list of T cell receptor beta chains from one sample in a study of blood T cell repertoires in COVID-19. Here immunoSEQ multiplex PCR was the method, and the copy in TCRdb shows in-frame clones only, minus some. The sample shows about 410,000 clones, approximately 91% of them seen only once. The source material was peripheral blood. These receptors were taken from a woman aged 40 to 50 with COVID-19, enrolled during active disease. Both conserved end residues are part of each CDR3. The D gene is left open where the match is weak. Where a row states a size, it is once, few, many or the class of an expanded clone; other rows omit it.

TRBD1	TRBJ2-7	TRBV7-2	-	TGTGCCAGCAGCTATGGGACAGGTCGTTCCTACGAGCAGTACTTC	CASSYGTGRSYEQYF
-	TRBJ2-3	TRBV2	-	TGTGCCAGCAGCTACAGCACAGATACGCAGTATTTT	CASSYSTDTQYF
-	TRBJ1-1	TRBV4-2	-	TGTGCCAGCAGAGGGTCCGGGGGTCCTGAAGCTTTCTTT	CASRGSGGPEAFF
TRBD1	TRBJ1-1	TRBV18	-	TGTGCCAGCTCAACGCTACCGGGACAGGGAATGAACACTGAAGCTTTCTTT	CASSTLPGQGMNTEAFF
-	TRBJ2-7	TRBV10-2	once	TGCGCCAGCAGTGAACTGCCCGGCTCCTACGAGCAGTACTTC	CASSELPGSYEQYF
TRBD2	TRBJ2-7	TRBV4-3	-	TGCGCCAGCAGCCAAGGACTAGCGGGGGGCCAGACCTACGAGCAGTACTTC	CASSQGLAGGQTYEQYF
-	TRBJ2-5	TRBV5-1	-	TGCGCCAGCAGCTTGGAGATTGGCAGGGTAGAGACCCAGTACTTC	CASSLEIGRVETQYF
TRBD1	TRBJ1-1	TRBV4-1	-	TGCGCCAGCAGGGGGGAAATGACAGGGCCTAACACTGAAGCTTTCTTT	CASRGEMTGPNTEAFF
-	TRBJ2-5	TRBV6-5	-	TGTGCCAGCAGGACAGGTGGACAAAGAGACACCCAGTACTTC	CASRTGGQRDTQYF
-	TRBJ2-1	TRBV5-6	-	TGTGCCAGCAGCTTATCCGGGACGGGGGACAATGAGCAGTTCTTC	CASSLSGTGDNEQFF
-	TRBJ2-1	TRBV3-1/TRBV3-2	once	TGTGCCAGCAGCCAAGATTCGCTCTCGAGCTCCTACAATGAGCAGTTCTTC	CASSQDSLSSSYNEQFF
TRBD1	TRBJ1-5	TRBV19	-	TGTGCCAGTAGTACCCCGGGACAGAGTCCCAATCAGCCCCAGCATTTT	CASSTPGQSPNQPQHF
TRBD1	TRBJ1-4	TRBV9	-	TGTGCCAGCAGCACAAATCCGGGACAGGGGAATGAAAAACTGTTTTTT	CASSTNPGQGNEKLFF
-	TRBJ1-4	TRBV19	-	TGTGCCAGTAGGGGGCAATCCCGACAGTTTGAAAAACTGTTTTTT	CASRGQSRQFEKLFF
-	TRBJ2-3	TRBV2	-	TGTGCCAGTAGTTCCGCAGATACGCAGTATTTT	CASSSADTQYF
-	TRBJ1-1	TRBV5-1	-	TGCGCCAGCAGCTTGGACAGCGGGGGTACTGAAGCTTTCTTT	CASSLDSGGTEAFF
-	TRBJ1-1	TRBV7-3	-	TGTGCCAGCAGCTTAGGGCAGGGGACTGAAGCTTTCTTT	CASSLGQGTEAFF
TRBD2	TRBJ2-1	TRBV27	-	TGTGCCAGCAGTTCCCTAGCGGGGGGATACAATGAGCAGTTCTTC	CASSSLAGGYNEQFF
-	TRBJ2-5	TRBV5-1	-	TGCGCCAGCAGCCCGGGGACTGTACGAGAGACCCAGTACTTC	CASSPGTVRETQYF
-	TRBJ1-4	TRBV18	-	TGTGCCAGCTCACCCGCAGCGCCGGGGATTGATGAAAAACTGTTTTTT	CASSPAAPGIDEKLFF
-	TRBJ2-2	TRBV7-8	once	TGTGCCAGCAGCTCCCCTAGCATCCGTTATGGGGAGCTGTTTTTT	CASSSPSIRYGELFF
-	TRBJ1-5	TRBV4-2	-	TGTGCCAGCAGCCAAGACCAGGGTCGCAATCAGCCCCAGCATTTT	CASSQDQGRNQPQHF
-	TRBJ1-5	TRBV2	-	TGTGCCAGCAGTCCTTCCCGACGGGATCAGCCCCAGCATTTT	CASSPSRRDQPQHF
-	TRBJ2-2	TRBV27	-	TGTGCCAGCAGTTTAGGAGTCATGGGCACCGGGGAGCTGTTTTTT	CASSLGVMGTGELFF
TRBD2	TRBJ2-1	TRBV7-9	-	TGTGCCAGCAGCGAGCGGGGGGGCTCTGGTAATGAGCAGTTCTTC	CASSERGGSGNEQFF
TRBD1	TRBJ1-2	TRBV6-2/TRBV6-3	-	TGTGCCAGCAGTGACAGGGTCGGACGGGGGGGCTACACCTTC	CASSDRVGRGGYTF
TRBD2	TRBJ2-1	TRBV5-8	-	TGTGCCAGCAGCAGGGGACTAGCGGGGAAATTCTTC	CASSRGLAGKFF
TRBD2	TRBJ2-2	TRBV6-6	-	TGTGCCAGCGGGGTAGCGGGGGGGCCCAGGGAGCTGTTTTTT	CASGVAGGPRELFF